This T cell receptor beta chain was captured in a study of Graves' ophthalmopathy and Graves' hyperthyroidism. Lactation, pregnancy, uncontrolled infections and other autoimmune diseases were all grounds for excluding patients. This clonotype has a count of ten or more. With 6 bases removed from V and 3 bases from J, the gap between germline ends came to 18 bases. Germline CDR1 reads MNHEY; CDR2 reads SVGEGT. This CDR3 has 15 amino acids. Investigators amplified TCR beta CDR3 regions from RNA transcripts. In the first round, RT-PCR was carried out with HTBI primers, and a multiplex PCR formed the second round. TCRdb re-analysed the multiplex PCR reads in MiXCR, keeping a single row per CDR3 protein. The sample records approximately 460,000 distinct CDR3 sequences, approximately 15% being singletons.

The sequenced sample was blood. V usage is TRBV6-2 or TRBV6-3 and J usage is TRBJ2-7, with D uncertain. The sequence came from a young woman with Graves' ophthalmopathy. Here the CDR3 reads CASSYGQHKSYEQYF. The CDR3 DNA follows: TGTGCCAGCAGCTACGGGCAACACAAGAGCTACGAGCAGTACTTC.